This T cell receptor beta chain appears in the sequencing data of a study of cytomegalovirus exposure and HLA in healthy donors. Overall study: There were about 85 million unique TCRs (from HLA-typed donors) in an early data release.

The CDR3 runs 14 residues. Trimming removed 3 bases from V and 0 bases from J; junction bases left unmatched: 1. The germline gives CDR1 MNHEY, CDR2 SMNVEV (reference sequence). In the case of this clone: Its antigen remains unknown.

General study results and limits: Immune exposure was documented only through CMV serostatus.

The PCR contained 60 Vbeta and 13 Jbeta primers. Some clones are missing from TCRdb's copy, which holds only in-frame ones; the method was immunoSEQ multiplex PCR. This repertoire shows 170,000 or so clones, around three quarters found once; its top ten account for 2.5% to 3.5%. Input material: PBMCs. This receptor was obtained from a woman aged 40-49 years in good health and CMV-seronegative. V and J are TRBV27 and TRBJ1-1; TRBD1 matches at 7 bases. The CDR3 DNA is TGTGCCAGCAGTTTGGACAGGCTGAACACTGAAGCTTTCTTT. This sequence encodes CASSLDRLNTEAFF.